These 7 T cell receptor beta chains were all obtained from the same sample, sequenced in a study of control samples from healthy donors and cancer patients. This table comes from immunoSEQ multiplex PCR, and its TCRdb copy is limited to in-frame clones, with some not included. The sample includes 100,000 to 150,000 clones, about 92% seen only once; the top ten take approximately 0.58%. The specimen was PBMCs. Receptors were obtained from a man older than 75 with head and neck cancer.

The rearrangement uses TRBV5-8 and TRBJ1-1; D call uncertain. The germline gives CDR1 SGHTS, CDR2 YDEGEE. The CDR3 has 14 amino acids. Deletions cut 5 bases from V and 0 bases from J, with 11 bases between. CDR3 amino acids: CASRLSRMNTEAFF. The CDR3 DNA reads TGTGCCAGCAGATTATCCCGCATGAACACTGAAGCTTTCTTT.

J is TRBJ1-2 and V is TRBV18; D is uncertain. CDR3 length: 13 amino acids. Germline V gene data show CDR1 as KGHSH and CDR2 as LQKENI. The V gene lost 10 bases and the J gene lost 6 bases, with 18 bases spanning the gap. The CDR3 bases are TGTGCCATGGCGGTGGATAAGGACCATGGCTACACCTTC. It codes for CAMAVDKDHGYTF.

In the case of this clone: One junction end disagrees with the germline gene, perhaps due to a read error. Other DNA sequences from this sample encode an identical CDR3 as well. The CDR3 DNA reads as TGCGCCAGCAGTTTATCGCTGGGAGGTTCGGAACATTTT. It codes for CASSLSLGGSEHF. The chain is built from TRBV27 and TRBJ1-5; no definite D call. The length of the CDR3 is 13 residues. Germline values: CDR1 MNHEY, CDR2 SMNVEV (reference sequence).

This clone has just one count. The chain couples TRBV5-6 to TRBJ1-1, with D possibly being TRBD1 (5 bases). Per the germline V gene, CDR1 is SGHDT and CDR2 is YYEEEE. Trimming left V 4 bases short and J 0 bases short, with 7 bases between. The CDR3 spans 13 residues. The CDR3 DNA reads as TGTGCCAGCAGCCCCAGGGTGAACACTGAAGCTTTCTTT. Translated: CASSPRVNTEAFF.

The DNA of the CDR3 is TGTGCCAGCAGACTGGACAACCTTGAGAATGAGCAGTTCTTC. This translates into CASRLDNLENEQFF. The chain has TRBV6-5 and TRBJ2-1; D perhaps matches TRBD1 (5 bases). V lost 6 bases and J lost 7, with 16 bases in between. CDR3 length equals 14 residues. Germline V gene lookup returns CDR1 MNHEY and CDR2 SVGAGI.

This clone was seen only once. This chain joins TRBV24-1 and TRBJ1-5; D possibly corresponds to TRBD1 (5 bases). The CDR3 consists of 16 residues. The germline gives CDR1 KGHDR, CDR2 SFDVKD. V was clipped by 5 bases and J by 4 bases, with 17 bases between them. The CDR3 nucleotides read TGTGCCACCAGTGCGATTGGGCAGGGTGAGAATCAGCCCCAGCATTTT. It is translated as CATSAIGQGENQPQHF.

The chain has TRBV21-1 and TRBJ2-7; the tabulated D call, TRBD1, remains unverified against the DNA. TRBV21-1 is assigned pseudogene status. The CDR3 extends over 15 amino acids. CDR3 region: CASSFVTVRTYEQYF. CDR3 in DNA: TGTGCCAGCAGTTTTGTTACAGTGCGAACCTACGAGCAGTACTTC.